A single T cell receptor (beta chain) is shown here with its context. The junction departs from the called germline gene at one end, perhaps through a read error. The data are from a study of tumor-infiltrating lymphocytes in primary liver carcinoma. From 500 ng of total RNA, TCR beta-specific cDNA was reverse-transcribed using a constant-region primer. Libraries covering TCR beta were generated through three nested multiplex PCR rounds (using a slightly modified ARM-PCR). The study ran its first two PCR rounds for roughly 11 cycles each, using TRBV1-TRBV30 forward primers and a C-beta reverse primer. TCRdb passed the multiplex PCR reads through MiXCR, listing each CDR3 protein once. The sample gives 310,000 or so distinct CDR3 sequences, roughly three fifths of which show up once; over 15% is in the top ten. CDR3 length: 11 amino acids. Germline V gene lookup returns CDR1 SGHAT and CDR2 FQNNGV. Germline DNA was also extracted, and blood RNA was taken from unsorted whole blood. Patients were chronically HBV-infected and treatment-naive.

This TCR derives from a woman in her twenties or thirties with primary liver carcinoma and hepatitis B virus infection. The sequenced sample consisted of peripheral blood. J is TRBJ2-7 and V is TRBV11-2; the D gene is possibly TRBD2 (5 bases). CDR3 nucleotides: TGTGCCAGCGGCTTAGATAGCGAGCAGTACTTT. This translates into CASGLDSEQYF. The whole variable domain, remainder taken from reference TRBV11-2 and TRBJ2-7, is EAGVAQSPRYKIIEKRQSVAFWCNPISGHATLYWYQQILGQGPKLLIQFQNNGVVDDSQLPKDRFSAERLKGVDSTLKIQPAKLEDSAVYLCASGLDSEQYFGPGTRLTVT.